Each of the 7 T cell receptor beta chains below was sequenced from the same sample in a study of T cells in Graves' hyperthyroidism and ophthalmopathy. TCR beta CDR3 sequences were amplified from RNA transcripts. The HTBI set primed first-round TCR CDR3 RT-PCR. TCRdb re-called the multiplex PCR reads with MiXCR, one entry per CDR3 protein. The sample records some 770,000 distinct CDR3 sequences, around 17% being singletons. The sample consisted of blood. Receptor source: a man aged 18 to 29 with Graves' hyperthyroidism.

This clonotype has at least ten counts. The rearrangement links TRBV20-1 to TRBJ2-3, with TRBD2 identical over 12 bases. Germline trimming cut 6 bases from V and 5 bases from J; bases unmatched to any gene: 15. Germline V gene sequence: CDR1 DFQATT, CDR2 SNEGSKA (reference sequence). The length of the CDR3 is 17 residues. CDR3 residues: CSAVILAGGDPGDTQYF. Written as DNA, the CDR3 is TGCAGTGCCGTAATTCTAGCGGGAGGGGATCCTGGAGATACGCAGTATTTT.

This clonotype was recorded at least ten times. The CDR3 sequence is CASSRAGDSNQPQHF. For the CDR3, the DNA is TGTGCCAGCTCGAGGGCAGGAGATAGCAATCAGCCCCAGCATTTT. This chain connects TRBV18 to TRBJ1-5; D gene unclear. Germline V CDR1 and CDR2: KGHSH, LQKENI. The CDR3 spans 15 residues. Between the trimmed V and J ends, which lost 6 bases and 0 bases, there was a span of 12 bases.

At least ten counts were recorded for this clonotype. The chain couples TRBV20-1 to TRBJ2-1; D not resolved. CDR3 length: 13 residues. Trimming took 6 bases from V and 3 from J, leaving 12 bases between them. Per germline, CDR1 DFQATT and CDR2 SNEGSKA (reference sequence). The CDR3 DNA reads TGCAGTGCGTGGAAGTTAAACTACAATGAGCAGTTCTTC. Translated, it gives CSAWKLNYNEQFF.

In this sample, this clonotype turned up many times. This chain connects TRBV28 to TRBJ2-1; a weak D match, TRBD1 (6 bases). V shed 2 bases and J shed 0 bases, with 11 bases lying between them. Germline V gene data show CDR1 as MDHEN and CDR2 as SYDVKM. CDR3 length: 16 amino acids. DNA of the CDR3: TGTGCCAGCAGTTTAATTGACAGGTTCTCCTACAATGAGCAGTTCTTC. Protein product: CASSLIDRFSYNEQFF.

This clonotype was counted many times. The V call is TRBV12-3 or TRBV12-4, the J call TRBJ1-1; D is uncertain. The CDR3 extends over 16 amino acids. With 3 bases removed from V and 0 bases from J, the gap between germline ends came to 14 bases. CDR3 amino acids: CASSFGPALMNTEAFF. The DNA of the CDR3 is TGTGCCAGCAGTTTCGGGCCGGCACTCATGAACACTGAAGCTTTCTTT.

This chain connects TRBV6-1 to TRBJ1-1, with D possibly TRBD1 on 5 matching bases. Trimming shortened V by 2 bases and J by 2 bases, and 9 bases separated the two germline ends. CDR1 is MNHNS and CDR2 is SASEGT in the germline V gene. The CDR3 runs to 14 residues. CDR3 sequence: CASSELGTNTEAFF. The CDR3 coding sequence is TGTGCCAGCAGTGAATTGGGGACTAACACTGAAGCTTTCTTT.

There are many counts of this clonotype. The rearrangement uses TRBV6-2 or TRBV6-3 and TRBJ2-7; 8 nucleotides agree with TRBD2. CDR3 length: 15 amino acids. V was pared by 2 bases and J by 7 bases, with 10 bases of the junction left unmatched. The germline V gene has CDR1 MNHEY and CDR2 SVGEGT. CDR3 protein: CASSYGPAGVREQYF. The CDR3, as DNA: TGTGCCAGCAGTTACGGTCCAGCGGGAGTGAGGGAGCAGTACTTC.